This is a list of T cell receptor beta chains from one sample in a study of shared clonotypes between healthy human individuals. The assay was immunoSEQ multiplex PCR, and TCRdb's table has in-frame clones only and misses some. The table includes over a million clones, 70% to 80% detected once. The material sequenced was memory CD4+ T cells from PBMCs. The receptors shown here come from a man aged 18 to 30 in good health. Some clones in this sample may be carry-over from other donors' samples. CDR3s include the opening cysteine and the closing phenylalanine or tryptophan. Each record gives: clone size, J gene, V gene, D gene, CDR3 protein, CDR3 DNA. The D gene is left open where the match is weak. The size of a clone is reported for some rows only, either as once, few or many, or as a class for expanded clones.

>once|TRBJ1-2|TRBV6-1|.
CASSPGGFTYGYTF
TGTGCCAGCAGCCCGGGTGGGTTCACCTATGGCTACACCTTC
>.|TRBJ2-3|TRBV30|TRBD2
CAWSALAGAVDTQYF
TGTGCCTGGAGTGCACTAGCGGGAGCGGTAGATACGCAGTATTTT
>.|TRBJ2-1|TRBV2|TRBD1
CASRTGTGFNEQFF
TGTGCCAGCAGAACCGGGACAGGGTTCAATGAGCAGTTCTTC
>.|TRBJ1-1|TRBV5-4|.
CASSQSEMNTEAFF
TGTGCCAGCAGCCAAAGTGAGATGAACACTGAAGCTTTCTTT
>.|TRBJ1-5|TRBV19|.
CASRSRDGSSNQPQHF
TGTGCCAGTAGGAGCCGGGACGGATCGAGCAATCAGCCCCAGCATTTT
>.|TRBJ2-1|TRBV19|.
CASRSTARGPYNEQFF
TGTGCCAGCCGATCCACCGCGCGGGGGCCATACAATGAGCAGTTCTTC
>.|TRBJ1-2|TRBV29-1|TRBD1
CSVGGGAGYGYTF
TGCAGCGTTGGAGGGGGCGCGGGCTATGGCTACACCTTC
>.|TRBJ2-6|TRBV2|.
CASSEGYAFSGANVLTF
TGTGCCAGCAGTGAAGGGTATGCTTTCTCTGGGGCCAACGTCCTGACTTTC
>.|TRBJ1-2|TRBV9|.
CASSSTEVNGYTF
TGTGCCAGCAGCTCAACGGAGGTCAATGGCTACACCTTC
>.|TRBJ2-3|TRBV7-3|.
CASSPDGSSTDTQYF
TGTGCCAGCAGCCCCGACGGTAGCAGCACAGATACGCAGTATTTT
>.|TRBJ2-3|TRBV7-2|.
CASSRDPGGDTQYF
TGTGCCAGCAGTCGGGACCCTGGCGGAGATACGCAGTATTTT
>.|TRBJ2-2|TRBV6-5|.
CASRKDRNTGELFF
TGTGCCAGCAGAAAGGACAGGAACACCGGGGAGCTGTTTTTT
>once|TRBJ2-7|TRBV5-6|.
CASSLDRVWSYEQYF
TGTGCCAGCAGCTTGGACAGGGTTTGGTCCTACGAGCAGTACTTC
>.|TRBJ2-1|TRBV5-6|.
CASSPTSSGFDEQFF
TGTGCCAGCAGCCCGACTTCGTCTGGGTTCGATGAGCAGTTCTTC
>.|TRBJ2-5|TRBV4-1|.
CASSQTEIGTGQETQYF
TGCGCCAGCAGCCAAACTGAGATAGGGACCGGGCAAGAGACCCAGTACTTC
>.|TRBJ2-7|TRBV5-6|.
CASSYYRRPYEQYF
TGTGCCAGCAGCTACTACAGGCGACCCTACGAGCAGTACTTC
>.|TRBJ2-7|TRBV6-1|TRBD1
CASSSTAGTGVFF
TGTGCCAGCAGCTCGACAGCAGGGACAGGGGTTTTCTTC
>few|TRBJ2-3|TRBV5-1|.
CASSLGQYPDTQYF
TGCGCCAGCAGCTTGGGACAGTATCCAGATACGCAGTATTTT
>.|TRBJ1-1|TRBV5-8|.
CASSLVTGLTPEAFF
TGTGCCAGCAGCCTAGTGACAGGACTCACCCCTGAAGCTTTCTTT
>.|TRBJ1-3|TRBV5-1|.
CASSPQVSVGNTIYF
TGCGCCAGCAGCCCGCAGGTCTCTGTTGGAAACACCATATATTTT
>.|TRBJ2-5|TRBV9|.
CASSVVGGSETQYF
TGTGCCAGCAGCGTAGTAGGAGGATCGGAGACCCAGTACTTC
>.|TRBJ2-1|TRBV28|.
CASSLNNEQFF
TGTGCCAGCAGCCTGAACAATGAGCAGTTCTTC
>.|TRBJ2-2|TRBV29-1|.
CSVGQTNTGELFF
TGCAGCGTTGGGCAGACGAACACCGGGGAGCTGTTTTTT
>.|TRBJ1-6|TRBV5-1|.
CASSGGDSPLHF
TGCGCCAGCAGCGGAGGGGATTCACCCCTCCACTTT
>few|TRBJ1-3|TRBV27|TRBD1
CASRPSDRGPGNTIYF
TGTGCCAGCAGACCTTCGGACAGGGGGCCTGGAAACACCATATATTTT
>.|TRBJ1-4|TRBV30|TRBD1
CAWGRQGAVDEKLFF
TGTGCCTGGGGACGACAGGGGGCGGTGGATGAAAAACTGTTTTTT
>.|TRBJ1-1|TRBV6-1|.
CASTQGLVTEAFF
TGTGCCAGCACGCAGGGGTTAGTCACTGAAGCTTTCTTT
>.|TRBJ1-2|TRBV6-1|.
CASSEAAGYGYTF
TGTGCCAGCAGTGAAGCGGCAGGCTATGGCTACACCTTC
>once|TRBJ2-5|TRBV27|TRBD1
CASQPAGQGRGETQYF
TGTGCCAGCCAACCAGCGGGACAGGGGAGAGGAGAGACCCAGTACTTC
>.|TRBJ1-5|TRBV27|.
CASSLHRGALSPQHF
TGTGCCAGCAGCCTCCACCGCGGGGCTCTATCGCCCCAGCATTTT
>.|TRBJ1-5|TRBV29-1|.
CSVGQNQPQHF
TGCAGCGTTGGTCAGAATCAGCCCCAGCATTTT
>.|TRBJ1-1|TRBV5-1|.
CASSFTPWGSNTEAFF
TGCGCCAGCAGCTTTACCCCTTGGGGGTCGAACACTGAAGCTTTCTTT
>.|TRBJ2-3|TRBV11-1|.
CASSLVTASASTTDTQYF
TGTGCCAGCAGCTTAGTAACGGCTAGCGCAAGTACCACAGATACGCAGTATTTT
>.|TRBJ2-5|TRBV4-3|.
CASSQEDRPREQYF
TGCGCCAGCAGCCAAGAGGACAGGCCTCGGGAGCAGTACTTC
>.|TRBJ1-5|TRBV5-5|.
CASSPSSRGPQHF
TGTGCCAGCAGCCCCTCATCCAGGGGGCCCCAGCATTTT
>.|TRBJ2-3|TRBV4-2|.
CASSREGVVGSTDTQYF
TGTGCCAGCAGCCGAGAAGGGGTGGTGGGGAGCACAGATACGCAGTATTTT
>.|TRBJ2-5|TRBV10-3|.
CAISESMETQYF
TGTGCCATCAGTGAGTCTATGGAGACCCAGTACTTC
>.|TRBJ2-7|TRBV7-2|.
CASSSQPGPSYEQYF
TGTGCCAGCAGCTCACAGCCGGGACCATCCTACGAGCAGTACTTC
>.|TRBJ2-1|TRBV4-2|.
CASSQPGRTYNEQFF
TGTGCCAGCAGCCAACCCGGACGGACCTACAATGAGCAGTTCTTC
>.|TRBJ2-5|TRBV9|TRBD2
CASSPGGAETQYF
TGTGCCAGCAGCCCCGGGGGGGCAGAGACCCAGTACTTC
>once|TRBJ2-1|TRBV7-9|.
CASSLSPGAGEQFF
TGTGCCAGCAGCTTAAGCCCGGGGGCCGGTGAGCAGTTCTTC
>.|TRBJ1-5|TRBV2|TRBD1
CASNQGVYQPQHF
TGTGCCAGCAACCAGGGGGTTTATCAGCCCCAGCATTTT
>.|TRBJ2-2|TRBV11-3|.
CASSLGWNTGELFF
TGTGCCAGCAGCTTAGGATGGAACACCGGGGAGCTGTTTTTT
>.|TRBJ2-7|TRBV7-2|.
CASSLIPGYEQYF
TGTGCCAGCAGCTTAATTCCGGGCTACGAGCAGTACTTC
>.|TRBJ1-5|TRBV28|.
CASSLDQGRSEPQHF
TGTGCCAGCAGTCTCGATCAGGGGCGGAGTGAGCCCCAGCATTTT
>.|TRBJ1-1|TRBV7-9|TRBD1
CASSPQGAEDTEAFF
TGTGCCAGCAGCCCACAGGGGGCCGAGGACACTGAAGCTTTCTTT
>once|TRBJ1-2|TRBV28|.
CASSSPSRLLGYTF
TGTGCCAGCAGTTCCCCGAGTCGTCTCCTTGGCTACACCTTC
>.|TRBJ2-3|TRBV7-6|.
CASTLEGWGTDTQYF
TGTGCCAGCACCCTTGAGGGGTGGGGCACAGATACGCAGTATTTT
>few|TRBJ2-1|TRBV5-6|.
CASSFWLNEQFF
TGTGCCAGCAGCTTTTGGCTTAATGAGCAGTTCTTC
>.|TRBJ1-1|TRBV30|.
CAWSGGRYTEAFF
TGTGCCTGGAGTGGGGGCAGGTACACTGAAGCTTTCTTT
>.|TRBJ1-5|TRBV28|TRBD1
CASSSPGQSPWGTQHF
TGTGCCAGCAGTTCCCCGGGACAGTCCCCGTGGGGGACCCAGCATTTT
>once|TRBJ1-1|TRBV27|.
CASSAGGGTEAFF
TGTGCCAGCAGTGCCGGGGGGGGGACTGAAGCTTTCTTT
>.|TRBJ2-7|TRBV5-6|TRBD2
CASSLWQGLAGEQYF
TGTGCCAGCAGCTTGTGGCAGGGACTAGCGGGCGAGCAGTACTTC
>.|TRBJ2-7|TRBV9|.
CASSEAVYSYEQYF
TGTGCCAGCAGCGAGGCGGTTTACTCCTACGAGCAGTACTTC
>few|TRBJ1-2|TRBV7-9|.
CASSLTDSGHGYTF
TGTGCCAGCAGCCTAACCGACAGTGGTCATGGCTACACCTTC